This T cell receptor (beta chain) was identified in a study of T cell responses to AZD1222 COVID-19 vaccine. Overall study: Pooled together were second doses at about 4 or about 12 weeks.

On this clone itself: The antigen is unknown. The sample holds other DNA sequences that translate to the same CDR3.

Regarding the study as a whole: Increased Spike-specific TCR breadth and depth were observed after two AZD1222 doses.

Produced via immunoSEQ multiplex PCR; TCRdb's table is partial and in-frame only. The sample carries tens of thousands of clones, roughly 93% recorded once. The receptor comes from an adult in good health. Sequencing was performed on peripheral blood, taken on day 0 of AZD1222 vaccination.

CDR3 nucleotides: TGTGCCAGCAGCCAAGATCATACGGACTCCTACAATGAGCAGTTCTTC. As protein: CASSQDHTDSYNEQFF. The chain has TRBV14 and TRBJ2-1; D remains ambiguous. This CDR3 has 16 residues. The V gene lost 0 bases and the J gene lost 0 bases, with 9 bases spanning the gap. CDR1 and CDR2 (germline): SGHDN, FVKESK.